The 31 T cell receptor beta chains below were found in one sample sequenced in a study of shared clonotypes between healthy human individuals (TCRdb year 2020). The library was produced with the immunoSEQ multiplex PCR assay. In TCRdb, the immuneACCESS table is reduced to in-frame sequences with V and J assigned. These tables do not hold every clone; where another copy was compared, an unresolved V gene accounts for under half, and the others remain unexplained. This sample has a few hundred thousand clones in its table, and less than 98% of those were observed once. 0.045% to 0.07% of the sample is in the top ten clones. The sequenced material came from naive CD4+ T cells sorted from blood. According to the study, the label for this sample's cell subset or site signals: CD45RA+ positively selected. The receptors were gathered from a woman aged 25 to 39 in good health.

The rearrangement joins TRBV5-1 to TRBJ1-1; possible D gene TRBD1, 6 bases. In germline, CDR1 is SGHRS, CDR2 YFSETQ. V was pared by 0 bases and J by 1 base, with 10 bases between. The CDR3 is 15 residues long. The CDR3 is CASSLGQAENTEAFF. The CDR3 DNA sequence: TGCGCCAGCAGCTTGGGACAGGCCGAGAACACTGAAGCTTTCTTT.

This chain uses TRBV29-1 with TRBJ1-4; D might be TRBD1 (5 bases). The CDR3 loop spans 15 amino acids. The V end was cut by 0 bases, the J end by 11 bases, with 19 bases between. Looked up from germline, CDR1 is SQVTM and CDR2 is ANQGSEA. The DNA of the CDR3 is TGCAGCGTTGAAGACTCCAGGTTGGGGCTGAGGAAACTGTTTTTT. It codes for CSVEDSRLGLRKLFF.

V gene TRBV15 combines with J gene TRBJ1-5, with D unresolved. Trimming pared 7 bases from V and 2 bases from J, leaving 9 bases between. Germline V gene lookup returns CDR1 LNHNV and CDR2 YYDKDF (reference sequence). The CDR3 extends over 13 amino acids. CDR3 nucleotides: TGTGCCACCACCAAGGCTGGCAATCAGCCCCAGCATTTT. It yields the protein CATTKAGNQPQHF.

V usage is TRBV18 and J usage is TRBJ2-7; either TRBD1 or TRBD2 may supply D (5 bases each). V lost 3 bases and J 3 bases, leaving 12 bases between the germline ends. Germline CDR1 reads KGHSH; CDR2 reads LQKENI. The CDR3 contains 14 residues. CDR3 residues: CASSPRDGHYEQYF. CDR3 in DNA: TGTGCCAGCTCACCGAGGGACGGACACTACGAGCAGTACTTC.

Worth noting for this clone: The same CDR3 also results from other DNA sequences found in this sample. This chain uses TRBV28 with TRBJ1-5; 7 bases are shared with TRBD1. Trimming removed 5 bases from V and 2 bases from J; junction bases left unmatched: 3. The germline V gene has CDR1 MDHEN and CDR2 SYDVKM. The CDR3 runs 14 residues. For the CDR3, the DNA is TGTGCCAGCAGTCTCGGGACAGGCAATCAGCCCCAGCATTTT. It codes for CASSLGTGNQPQHF.

A note on this clone: Other DNA sequences in the sample encode the same CDR3. CDR3 sequence reads: CASSPDSYGYTF. CDR3 coding DNA: TGTGCCAGCTCACCGGACAGCTATGGCTACACCTTC. The V and J genes are TRBV18 and TRBJ1-2, with D possibly matching TRBD1 (6 bases). CDR3 length equals 12 residues. Between the trimmed V and J ends, which lost 3 bases and 4 bases, there was a span of 6 bases. Germline V gene sequence: CDR1 KGHSH, CDR2 LQKENI.

CDR3 region: CASSSHGPKRDTQYF. The CDR3 nucleotides read TGTGCCAGCAGTTCCCACGGTCCAAAGCGGGATACGCAGTATTTT. This chain links TRBV28 with TRBJ2-3; D is possibly TRBD2 (5 bases). Trimming left V 4 bases short and J 6 bases short, with 17 bases between. This CDR3 is 15 amino acids long. Germline V lookup: CDR1 MDHEN, CDR2 SYDVKM.

The chain is built from TRBV6-5 and TRBJ2-7; TRBD2 might be the D (6 bases). There are 15 residues in the CDR3. The germline gives CDR1 MNHEY, CDR2 SVGAGI. V shed 0 bases and J shed 5 bases, with 14 bases lying between them. The CDR3 region has the DNA TGTGCCAGCAGTTACTCTGGAGGGAGGTCCCACGAGCAGTACTTC. Translated: CASSYSGGRSHEQYF.

This clone was detected only once. V and J are TRBV29-1 and TRBJ1-6; D possibly corresponds to TRBD1 (5 bases). The V and J ends lost 4 bases and 8 bases respectively, with 15 bases between them. The V gene's germline CDR1 is SQVTM and CDR2 ANQGSEA. The CDR3 runs 14 residues. CDR3 sequence: CSVVRGTSYSPLHF. CDR3 sequence (DNA): TGCAGCGTTGTGCGGGGCACGAGTTATTCACCCCTCCACTTT.

This clone was seen once. The sample carries other DNA sequences with the same CDR3. The chain couples TRBV5-1 to TRBJ2-3, with 10 nucleotides matching TRBD2. Trimming took 2 bases from V and 4 from J; bases not matched to a gene: 4. This CDR3 has 15 residues. Germline CDR1 is SGHRS and CDR2 is YFSETQ. The CDR3 here is CASSFSAGGADTQYF. The CDR3, as DNA: TGCGCCAGCAGCTTCTCAGCGGGAGGGGCAGATACGCAGTATTTT.

The chain carries TRBV28 and TRBJ2-1, with D possibly matching TRBD2 (6 bases). The V gene lost 7 bases and the J gene lost 4 bases, with 14 bases spanning the gap. This CDR3 is 14 amino acids long. Germline V CDR1 and CDR2: MDHEN, SYDVKM. For the CDR3, the DNA is TGTGCCAGCATCCCCGGGACTCTTTACAATGAGCAGTTCTTC. The encoded protein is CASIPGTLYNEQFF.

Turning to this clone: The same CDR3 is also encoded by other DNA sequences in this sample. The chain joins TRBV9 to TRBJ2-1; TRBD2 aligns across 12 bases. Germline CDR1 and CDR2: SGDLS and YYNGEE. The trim removed 0 bases at V and 5 bases at J, leaving 0 bases unmatched. CDR3 length: 15 amino acids. The CDR3 DNA is TGTGCCAGCAGCGTAGGACTAGCGGGAGACAATGAGCAGTTCTTC. It codes for CASSVGLAGDNEQFF. The full variable domain, in which reference TRBV9 and TRBJ2-1 provide the parts outside the CDR3, is DSGVTQTPKHLITATGQRVTLRCSPRSGDLSVYWYQQSLDQGLQFLIQYYNGEERAKGNILERFSAQQFPDLHSELNLSSLELGDSALYFCASSVGLAGDNEQFFGPGTRLTVL.

V usage is TRBV27 and J usage is TRBJ1-5; D gene unclear. The V gene's germline CDR1 is MNHEY and CDR2 SMNVEV (reference sequence). V gave up 7 bases and J gave up 0 bases, with 13 bases separating them. This CDR3 spans 15 amino acids. This chain's CDR3 is CASKPGTISNQPQHF. CDR3 DNA: TGTGCCAGCAAGCCAGGAACCATTAGCAATCAGCCCCAGCATTTT.

Note on this clone: Different DNA sequences within this sample yield the same CDR3. V is TRBV20-1 and J is TRBJ2-1; D not certain. In germline, CDR1 is DFQATT, CDR2 SNEGSKA (reference sequence). There are 11 residues in the CDR3. Between the trimmed V and J ends, which lost 0 bases and 6 bases, there was a span of 3 bases. In DNA form, the CDR3 reads TGCAGTGCTAGAGATCTCAATGAGCAGTTCTTC. Its translation: CSARDLNEQFF.

The J gene is TRBJ2-1, the V gene TRBV5-8; D is possibly TRBD2 (6 bases). Trimming shortened V by 2 bases and J by 2 bases, and 17 bases separated the two germline ends. Germline loops: CDR1 SGHTS, CDR2 YDEGEE. This CDR3 has 17 amino acids. The CDR3 region is CASSFRDSSEAYNEQFF. For the CDR3, the DNA is TGTGCCAGCAGCTTCCGGGACTCATCCGAGGCCTACAATGAGCAGTTCTTC.

J is TRBJ2-3 and V is TRBV6-1, with 8 nucleotides matching TRBD1. The CDR3 totals 16 residues. After removal of 1 base from V and 3 bases from J, the junction contained 6 bases not matched to a gene. Germline V CDR1 and CDR2: MNHNS, SASEGT. This chain's CDR3 is CASSEVRYRGTDTQYF. In DNA, the CDR3 is TGTGCCAGCAGTGAAGTCCGGTACAGGGGGACAGATACGCAGTATTTT.

The V and J genes are TRBV6-5 and TRBJ1-2; possibly TRBD1 for D (5 bases). Trimming pared 6 bases from V and 6 bases from J, leaving 17 bases between. In germline, CDR1 is MNHEY, CDR2 SVGAGI. This CDR3 has 14 residues. In nucleotides, the CDR3 is TGTGCCAGCAGAGCGAGGGAGCGAGGGGATGGCTACACCTTC. It translates to CASRARERGDGYTF.

V usage is TRBV5-5 and J usage is TRBJ1-5, with D perhaps TRBD1 (5 bases). CDR1 is SGHKS, CDR2 YYEKEE, per germline (reference sequence). The CDR3 is 14 residues long. Trimming left V 0 bases short and J 6 bases short, with 10 bases between. CDR3 sequence reads: CASSLVGGSQPQHF. CDR3 bases: TGTGCCAGCAGCTTGGTTGGGGGAAGTCAGCCCCAGCATTTT.

CDR3 sequence: CASSSWTSYGNTIYF. CDR3 bases: TGTGCCAGCAGCTCCTGGACTTCTTATGGAAACACCATATATTTT. The chain uses TRBV5-8 and TRBJ1-3; D unresolved. This CDR3 is 15 amino acids long. V was trimmed by 3 bases and J by 3 bases, leaving 13 bases between them. Germline V gene lookup returns CDR1 SGHTS and CDR2 YDEGEE.

V gene TRBV28 combines with J gene TRBJ2-1, with TRBD1 matching 7 bases. CDR1 MDHEN and CDR2 SYDVKM come from the germline V gene. Unmatched junction bases numbered 18, after V lost 7 bases and J lost 6 bases. This CDR3 spans 17 amino acids. In DNA, the CDR3 is TGTGCCAGCACCTCCGTTGCAGGGGGAGAAAGTTTCAATGAGCAGTTCTTC. Its translation is CASTSVAGGESFNEQFF.

This CDR3 reads CASSVVGGSSGETQYF. In DNA form, the CDR3 reads TGTGCCAGCAGCGTAGTTGGCGGGAGTAGCGGAGAGACCCAGTACTTC. The chain uses TRBV9 and TRBJ2-5; TRBD2 matches 7 bases. V was clipped by 0 bases and J by 4 bases; unmatched bases: 9. The germline gives CDR1 SGDLS, CDR2 YYNGEE. The CDR3 spans 16 residues.

This rearrangement joins TRBV11-2 to TRBJ2-3; D gene unclear. CDR1 is SGHAT and CDR2 is FQNNGV in the germline V gene. CDR3 size: 18 residues. Trimming pared 2 bases from V and 0 bases from J, leaving 18 bases between. CDR3 DNA sequence: TGTGCCAGCAGCTTAAGCCCGTCCTCACTTCTTAGCACAGATACGCAGTATTTT. Protein: CASSLSPSSLLSTDTQYF.

This chain's CDR3 is CASSGKGQLKNIQYF. The DNA of the CDR3 is TGTGCCAGCAGTGGAAAAGGACAGCTAAAAAACATTCAGTACTTC. The V and J genes are TRBV6-1 and TRBJ2-4; D might be TRBD1 (6 bases). V shed 4 bases and J shed 4 bases, with 14 bases lying between them. This CDR3 region has 15 residues. Per germline, CDR1 MNHNS and CDR2 SASEGT.

The chain has TRBV4-2 and TRBJ2-1; 12 bases map to TRBD2. The V and J ends lost 1 base and 9 bases, in that order; junction bases with no gene match: 7. Germline V gene lookup returns CDR1 LGHNA and CDR2 YNFKEQ. CDR3 length equals 16 residues. The CDR3 nucleotides are TGTGCCAGCAGCCAAGCTAGCGGGAGGGGCCGATCTGAGCAGTTCTTC. Protein: CASSQASGRGRSEQFF.

This chain uses TRBV5-4 with TRBJ2-2, with 8 bases fitting TRBD1. Losses at the gene ends were 4 bases for V and 1 base for J; bases not matched to a gene: 9. Germline V gene data show CDR1 as SGHNT and CDR2 as YYREEE (reference sequence). This CDR3 contains 17 residues. The CDR3 region is CASSPILGTGNTGELFF. DNA for the CDR3: TGTGCCAGCAGCCCTATCCTCGGGACAGGGAACACCGGGGAGCTGTTTTTT.

The genes are TRBV29-1 and TRBJ2-2; D ambiguous. The CDR3 contains 15 residues. V was pared by 6 bases and J by 4 bases, with 18 bases between. From germline, CDR1 is SQVTM and CDR2 ANQGSEA. This CDR3 is CSVRRLLEPTGELFF. As DNA, the CDR3 is TGCAGCGTCCGTCGTCTTCTTGAACCCACCGGGGAGCTGTTTTTT.

This chain links TRBV27 with TRBJ2-7; no clear D. CDR1 MNHEY and CDR2 SMNVEV come from the germline V gene (reference sequence). This CDR3 has 15 residues. Trimming removed 3 bases from V and 3 bases from J, with 15 bases in between. Here the CDR3 reads CASSLDPTLFYEQYF. The CDR3 DNA reads TGTGCCAGCAGTTTGGATCCGACACTTTTCTACGAGCAGTACTTC.

The gene calls are TRBV11-3 and TRBJ2-7; perhaps TRBD2 as D (6 bases). Trimming took 2 bases from V and 5 from J, leaving 13 bases between them. Germline assignment: CDR1 SGHNT and CDR2 YENEEA. This CDR3 spans 14 amino acids. The CDR3 reads CASSLQAGGNEQYF. CDR3 bases: TGTGCCAGCAGCTTACAGGCAGGCGGGAACGAGCAGTACTTC.

This clone was counted a single time. The chain carries TRBV7-6 and TRBJ1-1, with D uncertain. The V and J ends lost 1 base and 2 bases respectively, with 11 bases between them. The V gene's germline CDR1 is SGHVS and CDR2 FNYEAQ. This CDR3 has 15 residues. The CDR3 DNA reads TGTGCCAGCAGCTTAGTAGGCGGTATCAACACTGAAGCTTTCTTT. Its translation is CASSLVGGINTEAFF.

The CDR3 protein is CASSYRDRALDTQYF. As DNA, the CDR3 is TGTGCCAGCAGTTACCGGGACAGGGCGTTAGATACGCAGTATTTT. The rearrangement joins TRBV6-5 to TRBJ2-3; 9 nucleotides line up with TRBD1. Germline loops: CDR1 MNHEY, CDR2 SVGAGI. With V trimmed by 2 bases and J by 5 bases, 5 bases remained unmatched. The CDR3 has 15 residues.

The sample holds one count of this clone. This chain links TRBV9 with TRBJ2-1; 7 nucleotides agree with TRBD1. V lost 2 bases, J lost 7 bases, and 24 bases stayed unmatched. Germline V gene lookup returns CDR1 SGDLS and CDR2 YYNGEE. The CDR3 is 20 residues long. The CDR3 here is CASSVAGRCTGVIRRNEQFF. As DNA, the CDR3 is TGTGCCAGCAGCGTGGCCGGGCGGTGTACAGGGGTCATCAGACGGAATGAGCAGTTCTTC.